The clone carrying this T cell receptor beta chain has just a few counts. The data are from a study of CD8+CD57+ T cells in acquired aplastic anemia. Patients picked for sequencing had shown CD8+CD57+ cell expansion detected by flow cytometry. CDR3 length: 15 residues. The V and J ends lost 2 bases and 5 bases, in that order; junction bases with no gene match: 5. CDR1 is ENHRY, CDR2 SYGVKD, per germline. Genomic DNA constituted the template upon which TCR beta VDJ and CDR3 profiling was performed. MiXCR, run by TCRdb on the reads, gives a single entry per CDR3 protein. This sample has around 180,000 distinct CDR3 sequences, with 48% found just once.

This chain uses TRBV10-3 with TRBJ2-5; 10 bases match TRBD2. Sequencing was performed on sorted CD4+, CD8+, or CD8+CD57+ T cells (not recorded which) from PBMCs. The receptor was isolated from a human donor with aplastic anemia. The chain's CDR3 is CAISEASGRGETQYF. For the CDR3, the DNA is TGTGCCATCAGTGAGGCTAGCGGGAGAGGGGAGACCCAGTACTTC.